One and the same sample provided the 21 T cell receptor beta chains below, sequenced in a study of cytomegalovirus exposure and HLA in healthy donors (dated by TCRdb to about 2017). The protocol used for the library was the immunoSEQ multiplex PCR assay. The multiplex PCR relied on a mix of 60 forward primers for TCR Vbeta segments and 13 reverse primers for TCR Jbeta segments. TCRdb stores this immuneACCESS table with in-frame sequences only. Part of the clones is absent; in the studies checked, under half of the shortfall reflects unresolved V genes, and no reason is known for the rest. The sample includes roughly 75,000 clones, with 65% to 90% observed a single time. The top ten clones comprise under 20% of the sample. Sequencing was performed on PBMCs. The source of these receptors is a man aged 70-80 years in good health and CMV-seropositive.

The V gene is TRBV6-5, the J gene TRBJ2-7; 9 nucleotides match TRBD1. Germline V gives CDR1 MNHEY, CDR2 SVGAGI. This CDR3 is built from 14 residues. The V and J ends lost 4 bases and 2 bases, in that order; junction bases with no gene match: 3. CDR3 protein: CASSFGTGPYEQYF. CDR3 in DNA: TGTGCCAGCAGTTTCGGGACAGGGCCCTACGAGCAGTACTTC.

This clone came up once. This chain joins TRBV28 and TRBJ1-1, with 9 bases identical to TRBD1. The CDR3 is 15 residues long. In germline, CDR1 is MDHEN, CDR2 SYDVKM. V dropped 5 bases and J dropped 5; count of bases not matched to a gene: 9. The CDR3 loop reads CASSTPTGGWTEAFF. The DNA of the CDR3 is TGTGCCAGCAGTACCCCGACAGGGGGATGGACTGAAGCTTTCTTT.

This chain links TRBV5-1 with TRBJ2-5; D gene uncertain. V lost 7 bases and J 5 bases, leaving 9 bases between the germline ends. Germline CDR1 and CDR2: SGHRS and YFSETQ. This CDR3 region has 11 residues. CDR3 residues: CASHGEETQYF. CDR3 nucleotides: TGCGCCAGCCACGGAGAGGAGACCCAGTACTTC. The full variable domain, rest sourced from reference TRBV5-1 and TRBJ2-5, is KAGVTQTPRYLIKTRGQQVTLSCSPISGHRSVSWYQQTPGQGLQFLFEYFSETQRNKGNFPGRFSGRQFSNSRSEMNVSTLELGDSALYLCASHGEETQYFGPGTRLLVL.

A single count supports this clone. The J gene is TRBJ2-1, the V gene TRBV2; 7 positions match TRBD1. Germline V CDR1 and CDR2: SNHLY, FYNNEI. The CDR3 spans 15 residues. With 2 bases clipped from V and 3 bases from J, the junction kept 4 bases outside the gene matches. The CDR3 protein is CASSERQGYYNEQFF. CDR3 sequence (DNA): TGTGCCAGCAGTGAACGACAGGGCTACTACAATGAGCAGTTCTTC.

V is TRBV5-1 and J is TRBJ1-6; no definite D call. V lost 0 bases and J 4 bases, leaving 11 bases between the germline ends. The CDR3 has 16 amino acids. Germline V gene sequence: CDR1 SGHRS, CDR2 YFSETQ. Here the CDR3 DNA reads TGCGCCAGCAGCTTGGCGGCAGCGTCGTATAATTCACCCCTCCACTTT. Translation gives CASSLAAASYNSPLHF.

The chain is built from TRBV19 and TRBJ1-1, with a tentative D call TRBD1 (5 bases). The CDR3 totals 11 residues. Germline CDR1 LNHDA, CDR2 SQIVND (reference sequence). Trimming stripped 7 bases from V and 11 bases from J, with 14 bases between. The CDR3: CASTTGVLAFF. CDR3 coding DNA: TGTGCCAGTACCACGGGGGTGTTGGCTTTCTTT.

The chain recombines TRBV19 with TRBJ2-3; TRBD1 matches 7 bases. Germline V CDR1 and CDR2: LNHDA, SQIVND (reference sequence). The CDR3 is 13 amino acids. J gave up 2 bases and V 10 bases, and 6 bases lay outside the gene matches. Written as DNA, the CDR3 is TGTGCCACCTGGGGACAGTACACAGATACGCAGTATTTT. It is translated as CATWGQYTDTQYF.

This chain joins TRBV6-5 and TRBJ1-5; perhaps TRBD1 as D (6 bases). V was pared by 5 bases and J by 4 bases, with 12 bases between. The V gene's germline CDR1 is MNHEY and CDR2 SVGAGI. The length of the CDR3 is 14 residues. The CDR3 coding sequence is TGTGCCAGCAGTCATGGGACATCTAATCAGCCCCAGCATTTT. Translated, it gives CASSHGTSNQPQHF.

The chain combines TRBV28 with TRBJ1-1; D not resolved. The ends were cut back, 1 base at V and 8 bases at J, with 17 bases in the middle. CDR3 length equals 15 residues. CDR1 is MDHEN and CDR2 is SYDVKM in the germline V gene. The CDR3 DNA sequence: TGTGCCAGCAGTTTATTCGTGGCGGGGATGGTGGAAGCTTTCTTT. Its protein product is CASSLFVAGMVEAFF.

The chain couples TRBV11-2 to TRBJ2-1; D call uncertain. Germline V gene lookup returns CDR1 SGHAT and CDR2 FQNNGV. This CDR3 region has 12 residues. V lost 0 bases and J lost 6, with 3 bases in between. The CDR3 DNA is TGTGCCAGCAGCTTAGACCTCAATGAGCAGTTCTTC. Translating gives CASSLDLNEQFF. Full variable domain (outside the CDR3, taken from reference TRBV11-2 and TRBJ2-1): EAGVAQSPRYKIIEKRQSVAFWCNPISGHATLYWYQQILGQGPKLLIQFQNNGVVDDSQLPKDRFSAERLKGVDSTLKIQPAKLEDSAVYLCASSLDLNEQFFGPGTRLTVL.

The CDR3 protein is CASSLASLAGQETQYF. The CDR3 bases are TGCGCCAGCAGCTTGGCCTCCCTAGCGGGGCAAGAGACCCAGTACTTC. The rearrangement links TRBV5-1 to TRBJ2-5, with 9 bases fitting TRBD2. Germline assignment: CDR1 SGHRS and CDR2 YFSETQ. The CDR3 length is 16 residues. The trim removed 0 bases at V and 2 bases at J, leaving 5 bases unmatched.

The chain joins TRBV7-9 to TRBJ2-7, with 9 bases matching TRBD2. The length of the CDR3 is 15 residues. The V gene end was trimmed by 0 bases and the J gene end by 5 bases; junction bases not matched to a gene: 5. CDR1 and CDR2 (germline): SEHNR, FQNEAQ (reference sequence). Here the CDR3 DNA reads TGTGCCAGCAGCTTAGCTCCTAGCGGGATCGACGAGCAGTACTTC. Residues: CASSLAPSGIDEQYF.

The sample holds a few counts of this clone. The chain combines TRBV6-6 with TRBJ2-1; D is possibly TRBD2 (6 bases). Germline values: CDR1 MNHNY, CDR2 SVGAGI (reference sequence). CDR3 length: 15 residues. V gave up 6 bases and J gave up 3 bases, with 15 bases separating them. In nucleotides, the CDR3 is TGTGCCAGCAGCACCCCTTTGCGGGACTACAATGAGCAGTTCTTC. Amino acids: CASSTPLRDYNEQFF.

The V and J genes are TRBV4-1 and TRBJ1-4; 9 nucleotides line up with TRBD1. The CDR3 is made up of 15 amino acids. CDR1 MGHRA and CDR2 YSYEKL come from the germline V gene. Trimming cost V 1 base and J 7 bases; bases outside gene matches: 4. The CDR3 loop is CASSQATGGGEKLFF. For the CDR3, the DNA is TGCGCCAGCAGCCAAGCGACAGGGGGGGGTGAAAAACTGTTTTTT.

This rearrangement joins TRBV7-3 to TRBJ2-5; D is unclear. The CDR3 runs 14 residues. The V and J ends lost 5 bases and 1 base respectively, with 11 bases between them. The germline CDR1 and CDR2 sequences are SGHTA and FQGTGA. DNA of the CDR3: TGTGCCAGCAGCAGAAACGGAGCCCAAGAGACCCAGTACTTC. It codes for CASSRNGAQETQYF.

This clone has only one observation. The chain recombines TRBV7-7 with TRBJ2-2, with TRBD1 as a possible D gene (5 bases). Germline loops: CDR1 SSHAT, CDR2 FNYEAQ (reference sequence). The CDR3 spans 14 residues. The V and J ends lost 5 bases and 8 bases respectively, with 15 bases between them. The CDR3 DNA reads TGTGCCAGCAGCGCCCTCCAGGGATTTGGGGAGCTGTTTTTT. It translates to CASSALQGFGELFF.

This clone showed up just a few times. The chain uses TRBV7-8 and TRBJ2-7; 7 positions agree with TRBD1. The trim removed 0 bases at V and 4 bases at J, leaving 6 bases unmatched. Germline-derived CDR1 and CDR2 are SGHVS and FQNEAQ. The CDR3 is made up of 15 amino acids. In DNA, the CDR3 is TGTGCCAGCAGCTTAGCGGGACAGACGATATACGAGCAGTACTTC. It codes for CASSLAGQTIYEQYF.

The rearrangement uses TRBV7-8 and TRBJ2-2, with a tentative D call TRBD2 (6 bases). CDR1 and CDR2 (germline): SGHVS, FQNEAQ. V dropped 4 bases and J dropped 2 bases, with 11 bases sitting between them. CDR3 length equals 15 residues. In nucleotides, the CDR3 is TGTGCCAGCAGCTCGGGACTTGCAAACACCGGGGAGCTGTTTTTT. Translated, it gives CASSSGLANTGELFF.

Points on this clone: The sample contains more than one DNA sequence encoding this CDR3. The chain combines TRBV6-1 with TRBJ1-5; D unresolved. V lost 4 bases and J 4 bases, leaving 8 bases between the germline ends. Germline CDR1 reads MNHNS; CDR2 reads SASEGT. The CDR3 extends over 13 amino acids. CDR3 DNA sequence: TGTGCCAGCAGTGGAGGAGGGAATCAGCCCCAGCATTTT. It is translated as CASSGGGNQPQHF.

The chain links TRBV5-4 to TRBJ2-2, with 9 bases identical to TRBD2. Germline values: CDR1 SGHNT, CDR2 YYREEE (reference sequence). This CDR3 comprises 13 residues. V lost 10 bases, J lost 4 bases, and 5 bases stayed unmatched. CDR3 coding DNA: TGTGCCGGCCAGCGGGGGGCCACCGGGGAGCTGTTTTTT. It specifies CAGQRGATGELFF.

This chain uses TRBV6-1 with TRBJ2-5, with D possibly TRBD2 on 5 matching bases. The CDR3 sequence is 14 residues long. CDR1 and CDR2 (germline): MNHNS, SASEGT. Deletions cut 5 bases from V and 3 bases from J, with 13 bases between. As DNA, the CDR3 is TGTGCCAGCAGTCCCCCCGGGCGGGAAGAGACCCAGTACTTC. Amino acids: CASSPPGREETQYF.